This is a list of T cell receptor beta chains from one sample in a study of CXCR3-negative and CXCR3-positive naive CD8 T cells. Each CDR3 protein gets one entry in TCRdb, which reprocessed the 5' RACE reads and gives no DNA. Recorded for this sample: 75,000 to 100,000 distinct CDR3 sequences. Material for sequencing was naive CXCR3+ CD8+ T cells from blood. The receptor set was obtained from a human donor in good health. Some clones in this sample may be carry-over from other donors' samples. CDR3s include the opening cysteine and the closing phenylalanine or tryptophan.

TRBJ2-3 | TRBV5-5 | CASSLTAIWADTQYF
TRBJ2-2 | TRBV4-2 | CASSPEAGLANTGELFF
TRBJ2-7 | TRBV28 | CASSPWDFPYEQYF
TRBJ1-5 | TRBV7-2 | CASAIDGYQPQHF
TRBJ2-1 | TRBV4-2 | CASSQITSWGAPHEQFF
TRBJ1-5 | TRBV7-9 | CASSQDRGHSNQPQHF
TRBJ2-2 | TRBV12-3/TRBV12-4 | CASSPTGFRELFF
TRBJ2-3 | TRBV7-9 | CASSSQASTDTQYF
TRBJ2-1 | TRBV5-1 | CASSLAGGAPPYNEQFF
TRBJ1-2 | TRBV12-3/TRBV12-4 | CASSLNYGYTF
TRBJ2-7 | TRBV7-9 | CASSPHSGDRVYEQYF
TRBJ1-6 | TRBV6-2/TRBV6-3 | CASSLLLPGQEKYNSPLHF
TRBJ2-4 | TRBV9 | CASSVWDRDIQYF
TRBJ1-4 | TRBV7-6 | CASSLGAGHEKLFF
TRBJ2-7 | TRBV7-9 | CASSLSIGDEQYF
TRBJ2-1 | TRBV6-5 | CASRQGPRTSGRDEQFF
TRBJ2-1 | TRBV7-6 | CASSSHDSYNEQLF
TRBJ2-7 | TRBV7-6 | CASSERDRLYEQYF
TRBJ2-7 | TRBV15 | CATSREGEQYF
TRBJ2-7 | TRBV28 | CASSGTVSYEQYF
TRBJ2-7 | TRBV6-2/TRBV6-3 | CASDSTGSSYEQYF
TRBJ2-7 | TRBV20-1 | CSASDDSYEQYF
TRBJ1-4 | TRBV14 | CASSQEGLSGEKLFF
TRBJ2-1 | TRBV20-1 | CSARPTSWGGYNEQFF
TRBJ2-7 | TRBV7-6 | CASSLATGNEQYF
TRBJ1-2 | TRBV4-1 | CASSQGVRGLDGYTF
TRBJ2-1 | TRBV7-9 | CASSSRDRGSHEQFF